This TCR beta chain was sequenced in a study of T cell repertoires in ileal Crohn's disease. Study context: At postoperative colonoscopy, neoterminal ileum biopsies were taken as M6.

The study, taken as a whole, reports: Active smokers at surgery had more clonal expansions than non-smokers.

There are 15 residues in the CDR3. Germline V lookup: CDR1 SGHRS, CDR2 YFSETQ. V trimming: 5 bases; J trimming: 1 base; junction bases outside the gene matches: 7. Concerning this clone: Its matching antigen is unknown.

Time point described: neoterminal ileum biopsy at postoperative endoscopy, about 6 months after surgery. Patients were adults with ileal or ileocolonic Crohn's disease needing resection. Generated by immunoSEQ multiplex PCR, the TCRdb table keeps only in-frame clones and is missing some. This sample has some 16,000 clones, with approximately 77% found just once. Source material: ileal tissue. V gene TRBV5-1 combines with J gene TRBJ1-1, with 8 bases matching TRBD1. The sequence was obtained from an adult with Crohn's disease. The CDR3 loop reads CASRRVGQGNTEAFF. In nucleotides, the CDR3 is TGCGCCAGCAGGCGCGTAGGACAGGGGAACACTGAAGCTTTCTTT. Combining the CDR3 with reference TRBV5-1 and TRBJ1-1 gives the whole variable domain KAGVTQTPRYLIKTRGQQVTLSCSPISGHRSVSWYQQTPGQGLQFLFEYFSETQRNKGNFPGRFSGRQFSNSRSEMNVSTLELGDSALYLCASRRVGQGNTEAFFGQGTRLTVV.